Each of the 14 T cell receptor beta chains below was sequenced from the same sample in a study of molecular identifiers for immune sequencing clone quantification. TCRdb re-analysed the PCR reads in MiXCR, keeping a single row per CDR3 protein. The sample contains about 500,000 distinct CDR3 sequences, around a fifth of which appear only once. The sequenced material came from naive CD8+ T cells from blood, with Jurkat cell RNA spiked in. Documented subset: FACS-sorted CD8+CD4-CCR7+CD45RA+ naive T cells. The source of these receptors is a human donor in good health. Some libraries in this study had Jurkat cell RNA spiked in.

Regarding this clonotype: At one of its ends the junction is not consistent with the germline gene, which may arise from a read error. V usage is TRBV4-3 and J usage is TRBJ2-1; D ambiguous. In germline, CDR1 is LGHNA, CDR2 YSLEER. The CDR3 contains 13 residues. CDR3 protein: CASSQDPPAEQSF. For the CDR3, the DNA is TGCGCCAGCAGCCAAGATCCCCCAGCTGAGCAGTCCTTC.

Comment on this clonotype: This may be a read error: a much more frequent sequence differs by one nucleotide. The rearrangement joins TRBV27 to TRBJ2-7, with D perhaps being TRBD1 or TRBD2 (5 bases each). Looked up from germline, CDR1 is MNHEY and CDR2 is SMNVEV (reference sequence). The CDR3 extends over 13 amino acids. The CDR3 here is CACRAGGPYEQYF. DNA of the CDR3: TGTGCCTGCAGGGCAGGAGGACCCTACGAGCAGTACTTC.

This clonotype showed up many times. V usage is TRBV7-6 and J usage is TRBJ2-5; D is unresolved. The CDR3 is 13 amino acids. Trimming cost V 4 bases and J 3 bases, with 9 bases left between them. Germline CDR1 SGHVS, CDR2 FNYEAQ. The CDR3 spells CASSSGAKETQYF. In DNA form, the CDR3 reads TGTGCCAGCAGCTCCGGTGCGAAAGAGACCCAGTACTTC.

This clonotype occurred a few times. The V and J genes are TRBV6-5 and TRBJ2-2; D is unclear. The V end was cut by 6 bases, the J end by 1 base, with 12 bases between. CDR3 length: 15 residues. CDR1 is MNHEY and CDR2 is SVGAGI in the germline V gene. The DNA of the CDR3 is TGTGCCAGCAGCCCAATCACGGTGAACACCGGGGAGCTGTTTTTT. Translating it yields CASSPITVNTGELFF.

This clonotype has only a few counts. The CDR3 spells CASSDAGRTHYEQYF. The CDR3 DNA follows: TGTGCCAGCAGTGACGCCGGGCGGACCCACTACGAGCAGTACTTC. J is TRBJ2-7 and V is TRBV6-2 or TRBV6-3; unclear D gene. CDR1 and CDR2 (germline): MNHEY, SVGEGT. V was cut by 5 bases and J by 3 bases, with 17 bases left in between. This CDR3 region has 15 residues.

A word on this clonotype: The junction departs from germline at one end; a sequencing error may be responsible. CDR3 region: CAGSQRQGAYDEQYF. The CDR3 bases are TGTGCCGGCAGCCAGCGACAGGGGGCATATGACGAGCAGTACTTC. The chain links TRBV7-9 to TRBJ2-7; 10 positions match TRBD1. This CDR3 spans 15 amino acids. Germline CDR1 and CDR2: SEHNR and FQNEAQ (reference sequence). Together with reference TRBV7-9 and TRBJ2-7, the CDR3 gives the full variable domain: DTGVSQNPRHKITKRGQNVTFRCDPISEHNRLYWYRQTLGQGPEFLTYFQNEAQLEKSRLLSDRFSAERPKGSFSTLEIQRTEQGDSAMYLCAGSQRQGAYDEQYFGPGTRLTVT.

This chain uses TRBV27 with TRBJ2-1, with 7 bases matching TRBD2. Germline lookup yields CDR1 MNHEY and CDR2 SMNVEV (reference sequence). This CDR3 region has 16 residues. After removal of 3 bases from V and 0 bases from J, the junction contained 5 bases not matched to a gene. The CDR3 nucleotides are TGTGCCAGCAGTTTTTCCCTAGCGGCCTCCTACAATGAGCAGTTCTTC. Residues: CASSFSLAASYNEQFF.

This clonotype appeared many times. This rearrangement joins TRBV5-6 to TRBJ1-5; the D is unclear. The V end was cut by 2 bases, the J end by 3 bases, with 9 bases between. This CDR3 comprises 14 residues. Germline CDR1 and CDR2: SGHDT and YYEEEE. The CDR3 here is CASSLLGFNQPQHF. CDR3 sequence (DNA): TGTGCCAGCAGCTTATTGGGCTTCAATCAGCCCCAGCATTTT. Full variable domain (missing parts from reference TRBV5-6 and TRBJ1-5): DAGVTQSPTHLIKTRGQQVTLRCSPKSGHDTVSWYQQALGQGPQFIFQYYEEEERQRGNFPDRFSGHQFPNYSSELNVNALLLGDSALYLCASSLLGFNQPQHFGDGTRLSIL.

V usage is TRBV7-9 and J usage is TRBJ2-7; perhaps TRBD1 as D (6 bases). The CDR3 spans 15 residues. CDR1 is SEHNR, CDR2 FQNEAQ, per germline (reference sequence). The ends were cut back, 1 base at V and 6 bases at J, with 16 bases in the middle. For the CDR3, the DNA is TGTGCCAGCAGCTTAGGCGCAGGGGATGGCTGCGAGCAGTACTTC. Its translation is CASSLGAGDGCEQYF.

The chain is built from TRBV20-1 and TRBJ1-1; D is possibly TRBD1 (6 bases). This CDR3 has 13 amino acids. Germline V gene data show CDR1 as DFQATT and CDR2 as SNEGSKA (reference sequence). The germline V and J ends were trimmed by 2 bases and 5 bases, with 12 bases remaining between them. The DNA for the CDR3 is TGCAGTGCTAGAAACGGGGGCGATACTGAAGCTTTCTTT. It translates to CSARNGGDTEAFF.

The chain has TRBV3-1 and TRBJ2-2; D unclear. Trimming left V 1 base short and J 1 base short, with 13 bases between. The germline V gene encodes CDR1 LGHDT and CDR2 YNNKEL (reference sequence). The CDR3 loop spans 17 amino acids. The DNA of the CDR3 is TGTGCCAGCAGCCAAGTCTCCGGGTCAAAGAACACCGGGGAGCTGTTTTTT. Its translation: CASSQVSGSKNTGELFF.

This clonotype was counted between two and nine times. The chain joins TRBV5-6 to TRBJ2-3; 7 bases match TRBD1. The CDR3 length is 15 residues. CDR1 and CDR2 (germline): SGHDT, YYEEEE. V gave up 3 bases and J gave up 1 base; unmatched junction bases: 5. The CDR3 coding sequence is TGTGCCAGCAGCTCACAGGACAGGCGCACAGATACGCAGTATTTT. This sequence encodes CASSSQDRRTDTQYF.

On this clonotype itself: A much larger clone differs by one base, so this may be a read error. The chain carries TRBV28 and TRBJ2-2; 7 bases agree with TRBD2. The CDR3 covers 17 residues. Germline V lookup: CDR1 MDHEN, CDR2 SYDVKM. J lost 5 bases, V lost 5 bases, and 14 bases had no gene match. The CDR3 nucleotides read TGTGCCAGCAGTCTACGAGCGGGGACCTTCGGGACCGGGGAGCTGTTTTTT. Encoded protein: CASSLRAGTFGTGELFF.

This clonotype was seen many times. V is TRBV5-6 and J is TRBJ1-5; no clear D. This CDR3 contains 16 residues. Trimming took off 3 bases at V and 2 bases at J, with 15 bases between the two ends. Germline lookup yields CDR1 SGHDT and CDR2 YYEEEE. The CDR3 loop reads CASSYRPQARNQPQHF. CDR3 nucleotides: TGTGCCAGCAGCTATCGACCCCAGGCGCGCAATCAGCCCCAGCATTTT.